The 9 T cell receptor beta chains below come from one sample, sequenced in a study of CD8+CD57+ T cells in acquired aplastic anemia. Genomic DNA acted as the template from which TCR beta VDJ combination and CDR3 sequence profiling were carried out. One entry per CDR3 protein results from TCRdb running MiXCR on the reads. The data contain some 150,000 distinct CDR3 sequences, about 40% of them seen just once; the ten biggest clones take up roughly 8.9%. The sample comprised sorted CD4+, CD8+, or CD8+CD57+ T cells (not recorded which) from PBMCs. The receptors stem from a human donor in good health, serving as a control.

The chain couples TRBV19 to TRBJ2-7, with D possibly matching TRBD2 (6 bases). The CDR3 consists of 14 residues. V shed 11 bases and J shed 6 bases, with 23 bases lying between them. Germline V gene lookup returns CDR1 LNHDA and CDR2 SQIVND (reference sequence). The CDR3 DNA reads as TGTGCCTGGAGTTACGGGGGTTCGTCCGGCGAGCAGTACTTC. Translated, it gives CAWSYGGSSGEQYF.

This clonotype was detected ten times or more. The V gene is TRBV20-1, the J gene TRBJ2-3, with D unclear. Per germline, CDR1 DFQATT and CDR2 SNEGSKA (reference sequence). V was pared by 1 base and J by 6 bases, with 14 bases between. CDR3 length: 14 amino acids. This CDR3 reads CSARVSLPRDTQYF. DNA of the CDR3: TGCAGTGCTAGAGTGAGCCTCCCGCGGGATACGCAGTATTTT.

In its sample, this clonotype was seen many times. The V and J genes are TRBV18 and TRBJ2-7; D is unresolved. Germline assignment: CDR1 KGHSH and CDR2 LQKENI. This CDR3 is 13 amino acids long. The ends were cut back, 4 bases at V and 3 bases at J, with 10 bases in the middle. The CDR3 DNA sequence: TGTGCCAGCTCACTGAACGCCGACTACGAGCAGTACTTC. This sequence encodes CASSLNADYEQYF. Filled out from reference TRBV18 and TRBJ2-7, the complete variable domain reads NAGVMQNPRHLVRRRGQEARLRCSPMKGHSHVYWYRQLPEEGLKFMVYLQKENIIDESGMPKERFSAEFPKEGPSILRIQQVVRGDSAAYFCASSLNADYEQYFGPGTRLTVT.

Note on this clonotype: This clone may be a read error of a much larger clone one base away. In DNA, the CDR3 is TGTGCCAGCAGCTGGGTGGGGGCCTATGGCTACGCCTTC. This sequence encodes CASSWVGAYGYAF. This chain joins TRBV2 and TRBJ1-2; TRBD1 might be the D (6 bases). The CDR3 covers 13 residues. The germline V gene has CDR1 SNHLY and CDR2 FYNNEI.

This clonotype was recorded many times. The V call is TRBV7-8, the J call TRBJ1-4; 7 bases map to TRBD1. This CDR3 is 14 amino acids long. CDR1 SGHVS and CDR2 FQNEAQ come from the germline V gene. Trimming took 5 bases from V and 8 from J; bases not matched to a gene: 8. CDR3 protein: CASSPWTGQEKLFF. In DNA form, the CDR3 reads TGTGCCAGCAGCCCATGGACAGGACAGGAAAAACTGTTTTTT.

This sequence joins TRBV19 and TRBJ1-1; TRBD1 might be the D (6 bases). Per the germline V gene, CDR1 is LNHDA and CDR2 is SQIVND (reference sequence). The CDR3 is 15 residues long. V was clipped by 5 bases and J by 2 bases, with 15 bases between them. Here the CDR3 reads CASSPSPGANTEAFF. The CDR3, as DNA: TGTGCCAGTAGTCCCTCCCCAGGGGCCAACACTGAAGCTTTCTTT.

This clonotype was counted at least ten times. The chain has TRBV24-1 and TRBJ2-5; TRBD1 matches at 8 bases. V trimming: 0 bases; J trimming: 4 bases; junction bases outside the gene matches: 6. In germline, CDR1 is KGHDR, CDR2 SFDVKD. The CDR3 runs to 16 residues. The CDR3 reads CATSDLSRGPAETQYF. CDR3 coding DNA: TGTGCCACCAGTGATTTGAGCAGGGGGCCGGCAGAGACCCAGTACTTC.

This clonotype was seen a handful of times. The gene calls are TRBV10-3 and TRBJ2-7; the match to TRBD2 covers 10 bases. Germline-derived CDR1 and CDR2 are ENHRY and SYGVKD. The CDR3 is made up of 14 amino acids. V lost 10 bases to trimming and J lost 0 bases; unmatched junction nucleotides: 6. CDR3 in DNA: TGTGCCAGCCAGAGGACTAGCGGCTCCTACGAGCAGTACTTC. This codes for CASQRTSGSYEQYF.

At least ten counts were recorded for this clonotype. The CDR3 region is CAWSVKGLNSGEQYF. The CDR3 bases are TGTGCCTGGAGTGTAAAGGGCCTAAACTCGGGGGAGCAGTACTTC. The chain combines TRBV30 with TRBJ2-7; possible D gene TRBD2, 5 bases. V lost 0 bases to trimming and J lost 7 bases, with 19 bases between them. CDR3 length: 15 residues. CDR1 GTSNPN and CDR2 SVGIG come from the germline V gene (reference sequence). Drawing the rest from reference TRBV30 and TRBJ2-7, the complete variable domain is SQTIHQWPATLVQPVGSPLSLECTVEGTSNPNLYWYRQAAGRGLQLLFYSVGIGQISSEVPQNLSASRPQDRQFILSSKKLLLSDSGFYLCAWSVKGLNSGEQYFGPGTRLTVT.